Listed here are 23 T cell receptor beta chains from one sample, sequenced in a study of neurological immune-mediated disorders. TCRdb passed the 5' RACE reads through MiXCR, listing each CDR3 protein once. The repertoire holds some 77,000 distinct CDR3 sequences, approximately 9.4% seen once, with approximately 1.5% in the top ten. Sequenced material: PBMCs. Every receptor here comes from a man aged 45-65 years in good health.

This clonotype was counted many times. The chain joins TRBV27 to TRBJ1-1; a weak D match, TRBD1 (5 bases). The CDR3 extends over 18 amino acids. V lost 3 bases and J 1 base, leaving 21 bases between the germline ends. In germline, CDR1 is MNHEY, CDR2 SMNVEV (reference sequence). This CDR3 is CASSFRQGAGARNTEAFF. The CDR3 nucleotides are TGTGCCAGCAGTTTTCGGCAGGGTGCGGGCGCGAGGAACACTGAAGCTTTCTTT.

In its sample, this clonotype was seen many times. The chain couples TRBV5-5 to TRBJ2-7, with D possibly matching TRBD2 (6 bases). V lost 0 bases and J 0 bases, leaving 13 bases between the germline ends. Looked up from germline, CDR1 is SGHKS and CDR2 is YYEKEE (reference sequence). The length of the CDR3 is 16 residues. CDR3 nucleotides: TGTGCCAGCAGCTTGGGGGCAGGAGGGAGCTCCTACGAGCAGTACTTC. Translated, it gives CASSLGAGGSSYEQYF.

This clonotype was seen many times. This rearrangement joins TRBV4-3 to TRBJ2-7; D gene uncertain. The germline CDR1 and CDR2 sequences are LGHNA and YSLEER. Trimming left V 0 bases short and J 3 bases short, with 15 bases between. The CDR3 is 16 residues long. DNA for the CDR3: TGCGCCAGCAGCCAAGAGGGTACGGGTGGCGACTACGAGCAGTACTTC. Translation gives CASSQEGTGGDYEQYF.

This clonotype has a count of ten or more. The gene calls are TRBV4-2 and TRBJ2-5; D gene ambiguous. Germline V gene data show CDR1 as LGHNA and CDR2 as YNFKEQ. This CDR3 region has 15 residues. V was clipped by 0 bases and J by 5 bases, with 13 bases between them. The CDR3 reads CASSQDSGQVETQYF. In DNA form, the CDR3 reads TGTGCCAGCAGCCAAGATTCGGGCCAAGTGGAGACCCAGTACTTC.

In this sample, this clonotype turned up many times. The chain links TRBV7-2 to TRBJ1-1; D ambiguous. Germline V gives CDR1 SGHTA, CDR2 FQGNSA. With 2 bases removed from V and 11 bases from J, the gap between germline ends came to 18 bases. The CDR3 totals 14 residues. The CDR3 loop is CASSLRQPLVTAFF. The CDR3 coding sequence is TGTGCCAGCAGCTTAAGGCAGCCCCTTGTGACCGCTTTCTTT.

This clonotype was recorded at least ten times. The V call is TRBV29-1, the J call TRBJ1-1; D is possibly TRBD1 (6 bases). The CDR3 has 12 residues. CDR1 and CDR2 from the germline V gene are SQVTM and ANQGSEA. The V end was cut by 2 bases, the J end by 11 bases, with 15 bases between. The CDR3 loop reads CSVESGQGTAFF. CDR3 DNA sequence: TGCAGCGTTGAAAGCGGCCAGGGGACGGCTTTCTTT.

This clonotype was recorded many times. CDR3 region: CASSFQGGGDQPQHF. As DNA, the CDR3 is TGTGCCAGCAGCTTTCAGGGTGGGGGGGATCAGCCCCAGCATTTT. The chain uses TRBV7-2 and TRBJ1-5, with D possibly being TRBD1 (5 bases). Germline lookup yields CDR1 SGHTA and CDR2 FQGNSA. CDR3 length: 15 residues. Trimming pared 3 bases from V and 5 bases from J, leaving 14 bases between.

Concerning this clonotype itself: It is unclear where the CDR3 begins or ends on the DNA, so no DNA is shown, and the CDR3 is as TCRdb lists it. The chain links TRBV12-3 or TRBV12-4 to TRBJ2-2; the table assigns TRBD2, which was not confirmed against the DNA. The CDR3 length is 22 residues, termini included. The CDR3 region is CASSSRLAYEQYFGPGTGELFF.

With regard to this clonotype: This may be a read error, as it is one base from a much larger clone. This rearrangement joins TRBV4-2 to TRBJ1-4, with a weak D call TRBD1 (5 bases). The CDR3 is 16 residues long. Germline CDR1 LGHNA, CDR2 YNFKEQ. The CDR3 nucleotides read TGTGCCAGCAACCAAGCTGGGGCAGGAGGGGAGGAAAAACTGTTTTTT. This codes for CASNQAGAGGEEKLFF.

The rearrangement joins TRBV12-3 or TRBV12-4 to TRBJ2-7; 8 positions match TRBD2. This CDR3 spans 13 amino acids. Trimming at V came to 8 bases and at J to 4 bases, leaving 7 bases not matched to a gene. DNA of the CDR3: TGTGCCAGCGCCGCGGGACTAGGATACGAGCAGTACTTC. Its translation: CASAAGLGYEQYF.

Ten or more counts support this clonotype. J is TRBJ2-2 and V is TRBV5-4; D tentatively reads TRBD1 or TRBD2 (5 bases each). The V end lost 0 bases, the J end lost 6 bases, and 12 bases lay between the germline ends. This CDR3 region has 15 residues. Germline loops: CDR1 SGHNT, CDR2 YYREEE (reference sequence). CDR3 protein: CASSLGRDRPGELFF. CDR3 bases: TGTGCCAGCAGCTTGGGCAGGGACCGACCCGGGGAGCTGTTTTTT.

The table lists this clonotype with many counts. The CDR3 nucleotides are TGTGCCAGCAGCCAAGATTCGAACCTAGCGGGAATCACAGATACGCAGTATTTT. As protein: CASSQDSNLAGITDTQYF. The rearrangement links TRBV4-2 to TRBJ2-3; TRBD2 matches at 9 bases. The junction had 9 bases not matched to a gene; V was cut back by 0 bases and J by 2 bases. Germline-derived CDR1 and CDR2 are LGHNA and YNFKEQ. The length of the CDR3 is 18 residues.

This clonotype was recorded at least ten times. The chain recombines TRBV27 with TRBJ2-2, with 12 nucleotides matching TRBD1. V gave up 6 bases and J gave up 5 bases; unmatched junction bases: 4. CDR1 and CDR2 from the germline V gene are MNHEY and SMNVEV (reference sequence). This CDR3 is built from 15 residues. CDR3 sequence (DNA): TGTGCCAGCAGGGGACAGGGGGCAAGTACCGGGGAGCTGTTTTTT. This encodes CASRGQGASTGELFF.

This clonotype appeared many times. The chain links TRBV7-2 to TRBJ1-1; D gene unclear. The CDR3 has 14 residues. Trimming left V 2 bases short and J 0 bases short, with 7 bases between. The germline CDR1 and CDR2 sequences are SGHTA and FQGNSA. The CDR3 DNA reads TGTGCCAGCAGCTTAAGTCAACTGAACACTGAAGCTTTCTTT. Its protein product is CASSLSQLNTEAFF.

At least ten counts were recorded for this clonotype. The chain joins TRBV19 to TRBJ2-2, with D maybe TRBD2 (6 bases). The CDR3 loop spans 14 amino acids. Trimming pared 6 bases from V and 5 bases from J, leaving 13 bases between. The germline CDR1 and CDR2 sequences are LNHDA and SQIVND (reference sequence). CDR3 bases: TGTGCCAGTAGCTTTACCCGGGAGACCGGGGAGCTGTTTTTT. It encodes CASSFTRETGELFF.

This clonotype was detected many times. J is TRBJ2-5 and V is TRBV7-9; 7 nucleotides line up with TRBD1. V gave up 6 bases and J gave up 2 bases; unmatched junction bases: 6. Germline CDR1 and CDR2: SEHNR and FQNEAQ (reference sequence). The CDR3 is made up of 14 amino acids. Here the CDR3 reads CASRSGQPQETQYF. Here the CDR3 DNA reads TGTGCCAGCAGATCGGGACAGCCACAAGAGACCCAGTACTTC. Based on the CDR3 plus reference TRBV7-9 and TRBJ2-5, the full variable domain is DTGVSQNPRHKITKRGQNVTFRCDPISEHNRLYWYRQTLGQGPEFLTYFQNEAQLEKSRLLSDRFSAERPKGSFSTLEIQRTEQGDSAMYLCASRSGQPQETQYFGPGTRLLVL.

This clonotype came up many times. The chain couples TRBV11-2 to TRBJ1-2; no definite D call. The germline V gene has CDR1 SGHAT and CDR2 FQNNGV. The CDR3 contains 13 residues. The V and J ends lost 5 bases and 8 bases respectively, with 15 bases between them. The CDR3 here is CASSPRVDGGYTF. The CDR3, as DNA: TGTGCCAGCAGCCCGAGGGTGGATGGAGGCTACACCTTC.

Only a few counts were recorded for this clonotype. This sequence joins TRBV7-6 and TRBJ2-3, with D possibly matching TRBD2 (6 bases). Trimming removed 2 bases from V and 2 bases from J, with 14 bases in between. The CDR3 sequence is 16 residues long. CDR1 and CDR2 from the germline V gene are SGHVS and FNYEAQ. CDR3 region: CASSLTQGGATDTQYF. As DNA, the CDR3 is TGTGCCAGCAGCTTAACCCAGGGAGGAGCCACAGATACGCAGTATTTT. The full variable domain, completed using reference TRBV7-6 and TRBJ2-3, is GAGVSQSPRYKVTKRGQDVALRCDPISGHVSLYWYRQALGQGPEFLTYFNYEAQQDKSGLPNDRFSAERPEGSISTLTIQRTEQRDSAMYRCASSLTQGGATDTQYFGPGTRLTVL.

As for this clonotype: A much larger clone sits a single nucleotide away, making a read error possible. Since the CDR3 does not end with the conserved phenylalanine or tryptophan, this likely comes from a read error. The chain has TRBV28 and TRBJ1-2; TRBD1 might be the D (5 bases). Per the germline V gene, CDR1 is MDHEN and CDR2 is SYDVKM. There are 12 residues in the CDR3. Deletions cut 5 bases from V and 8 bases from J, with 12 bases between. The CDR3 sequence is CASSQDRRGYTL. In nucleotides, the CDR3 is TGTGCCAGCAGTCAAGACAGAAGAGGCTACACCTTA.

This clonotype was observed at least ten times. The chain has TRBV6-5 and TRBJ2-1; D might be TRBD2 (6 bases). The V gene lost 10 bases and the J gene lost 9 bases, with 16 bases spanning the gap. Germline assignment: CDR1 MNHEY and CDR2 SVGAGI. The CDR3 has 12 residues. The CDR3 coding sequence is TGTGCCACCCGCCGGGAGAGGGGTGAGCAGTTCTTC. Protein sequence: CATRRERGEQFF.

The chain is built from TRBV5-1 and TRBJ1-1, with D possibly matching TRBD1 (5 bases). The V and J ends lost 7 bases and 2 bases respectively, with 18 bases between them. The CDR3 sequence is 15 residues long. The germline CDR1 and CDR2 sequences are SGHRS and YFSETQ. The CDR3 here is CASLGSSGINTEAFF. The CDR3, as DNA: TGCGCCAGCTTGGGGTCTTCAGGGATAAACACTGAAGCTTTCTTT.

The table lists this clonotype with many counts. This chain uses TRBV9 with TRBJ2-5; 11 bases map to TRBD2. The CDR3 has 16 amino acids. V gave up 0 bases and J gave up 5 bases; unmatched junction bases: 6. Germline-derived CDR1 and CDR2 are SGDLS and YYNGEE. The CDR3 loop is CASSVEIASGRETQYF. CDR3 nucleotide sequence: TGTGCCAGCAGCGTAGAAATCGCTAGCGGGAGGGAGACCCAGTACTTC.

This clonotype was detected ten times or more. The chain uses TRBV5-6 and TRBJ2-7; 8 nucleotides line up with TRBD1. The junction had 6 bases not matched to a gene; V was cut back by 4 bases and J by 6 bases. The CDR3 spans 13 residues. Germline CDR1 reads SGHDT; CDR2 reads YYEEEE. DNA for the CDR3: TGTGCCAGCAGCGGGGACAGGCGGGGCGAGCAGTACTTC. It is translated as CASSGDRRGEQYF.